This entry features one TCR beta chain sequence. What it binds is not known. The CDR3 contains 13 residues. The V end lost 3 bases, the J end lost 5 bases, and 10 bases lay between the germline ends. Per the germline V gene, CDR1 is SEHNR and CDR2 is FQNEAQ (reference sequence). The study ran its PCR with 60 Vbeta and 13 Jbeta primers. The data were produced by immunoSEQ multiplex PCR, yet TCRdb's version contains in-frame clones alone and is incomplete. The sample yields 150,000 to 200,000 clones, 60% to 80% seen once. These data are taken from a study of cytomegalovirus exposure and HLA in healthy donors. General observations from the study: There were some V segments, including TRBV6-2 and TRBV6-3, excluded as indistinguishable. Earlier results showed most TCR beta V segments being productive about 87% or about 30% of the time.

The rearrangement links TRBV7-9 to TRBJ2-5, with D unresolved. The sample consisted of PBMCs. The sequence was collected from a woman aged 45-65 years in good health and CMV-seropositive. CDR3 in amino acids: CASSFGSLETQYF. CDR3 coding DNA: TGTGCCAGCAGCTTCGGTAGCTTGGAGACCCAGTACTTC.